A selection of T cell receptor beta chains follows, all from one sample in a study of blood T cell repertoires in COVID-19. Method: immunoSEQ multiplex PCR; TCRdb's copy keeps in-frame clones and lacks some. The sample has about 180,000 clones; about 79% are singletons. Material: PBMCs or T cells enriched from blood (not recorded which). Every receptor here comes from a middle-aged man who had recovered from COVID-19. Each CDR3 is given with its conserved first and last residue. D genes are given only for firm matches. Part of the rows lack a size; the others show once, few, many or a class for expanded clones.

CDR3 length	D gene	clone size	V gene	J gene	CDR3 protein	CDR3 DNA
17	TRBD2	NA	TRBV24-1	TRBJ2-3	CATSDRGTSGVSDTQYF	TGTGCCACCAGTGACCGCGGGACTAGCGGGGTCTCAGATACGCAGTATTTT
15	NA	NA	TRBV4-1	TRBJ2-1	CASSQSEQVHNEQFF	TGCGCCAGCAGCCAGAGCGAACAGGTCCACAATGAGCAGTTCTTC
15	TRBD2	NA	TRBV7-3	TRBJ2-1	CASSLLAGGHNEQFF	TGTGCCAGCAGCCTCCTAGCGGGGGGACACAATGAGCAGTTCTTC
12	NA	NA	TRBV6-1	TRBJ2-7	CASSEALGVVDF	TGTGCCAGCAGTGAAGCGCTCGGAGTTGTGGACTTC
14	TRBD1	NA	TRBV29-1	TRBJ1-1	CSAETGTGRTEAFF	TGCAGCGCCGAGACCGGGACAGGGAGAACTGAAGCTTTCTTT
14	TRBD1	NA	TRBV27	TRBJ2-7	CASSPRDRGYEQYF	TGTGCCAGCAGTCCCCGGGACAGGGGATATGAGCAGTACTTC
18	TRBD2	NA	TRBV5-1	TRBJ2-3	CASSSSGPPGLAGDTQYF	TGCGCCAGCAGCTCATCTGGCCCACCGGGACTAGCGGGGGATACGCAGTATTTT
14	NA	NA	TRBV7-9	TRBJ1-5	CASSLGTANQPQHF	TGTGCCAGCAGCTTAGGCACAGCAAATCAGCCCCAGCATTTT
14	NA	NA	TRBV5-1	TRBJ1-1	CASSPGEPGTEAFF	TGCGCCAGCAGCCCCGGTGAGCCGGGAACTGAAGCTTTCTTT
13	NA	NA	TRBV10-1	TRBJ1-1	CASSESQGTEAFF	TGCGCCAGCAGTGAGTCACAGGGCACTGAAGCTTTCTTT
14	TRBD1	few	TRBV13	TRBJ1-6	CASSVQGRSSPLHF	TGTGCCAGCAGCGTACAGGGGAGATCTTCACCCCTCCACTTT
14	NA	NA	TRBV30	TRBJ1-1	CAWSTELVNTEAFF	TGTGCCTGGAGCACAGAACTGGTGAACACTGAAGCTTTCTTT
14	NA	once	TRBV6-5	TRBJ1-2	CASRDIRDGYGYTF	TGTGCCAGCAGAGACATCAGGGATGGCTATGGCTACACCTTC
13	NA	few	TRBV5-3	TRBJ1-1	CARSLYTGGKAFF	TGTGCCAGAAGCTTGTATACGGGCGGGAAAGCTTTCTTT
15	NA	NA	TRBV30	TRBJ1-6	CAWSTLGSTNSPLHF	TGTGCCTGGAGTACACTAGGTTCCACTAATTCACCCCTCCACTTT
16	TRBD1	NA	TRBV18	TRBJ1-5	CASSPGDRAIREPQHF	TGTGCCAGCTCACCGGGGGACAGGGCCATCAGGGAGCCCCAGCATTTT
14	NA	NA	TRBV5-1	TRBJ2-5	CASSLAVAEETQYF	TGCGCCAGCAGCTTGGCGGTAGCGGAAGAGACCCAGTACTTC
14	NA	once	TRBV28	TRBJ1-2	CASRRTAVPGGYTF	TGTGCCAGCAGACGGACAGCCGTACCCGGTGGCTACACCTTC
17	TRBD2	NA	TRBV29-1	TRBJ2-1	CSVEDAGGESSYNEQFF	TGCAGCGTTGAAGACGCGGGGGGGGAAAGCTCCTACAATGAGCAGTTCTTC
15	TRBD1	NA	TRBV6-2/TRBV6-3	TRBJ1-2	CASSRRQGTDYGYTF	TGTGCCAGCAGTAGACGACAGGGGACTGACTATGGCTACACCTTC
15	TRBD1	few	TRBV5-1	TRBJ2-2	CASIRTGGDTGELFF	TGCGCCAGCATCCGGACAGGGGGCGACACCGGGGAGCTGTTTTTT
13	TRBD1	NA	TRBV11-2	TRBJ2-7	CASSPRGSYEQYF	TGTGCCAGCAGCCCCAGGGGGTCCTACGAGCAGTACTTC
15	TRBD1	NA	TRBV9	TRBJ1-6	CASSKTGELNSPLHF	TGTGCCAGCAGTAAGACAGGGGAGCTCAATTCACCCCTCCACTTT
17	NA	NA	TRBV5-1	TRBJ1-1	CASSFGQTSTMSGEAFF	TGCGCCAGCAGCTTTGGACAGACTAGCACGATGTCGGGTGAAGCTTTCTTT
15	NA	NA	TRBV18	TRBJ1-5	CASSRQTDSNQPQHF	TGTGCCAGCTCACGACAGACAGATAGCAATCAGCCCCAGCATTTT
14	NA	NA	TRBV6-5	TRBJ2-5	CASTRGGAQETQYF	TGTGCCAGCACCCGAGGTGGGGCCCAAGAGACCCAGTACTTC
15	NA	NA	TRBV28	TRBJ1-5	CASSLWGGVGQPQHF	TGTGCCAGCAGTTTATGGGGGGGAGTTGGTCAGCCCCAGCATTTT
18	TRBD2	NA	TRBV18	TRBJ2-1	CASSKGLARGALYNEQFF	TGTGCCAGCTCAAAGGGCTTGGCGCGGGGGGCCCTGTACAATGAGCAGTTCTTC
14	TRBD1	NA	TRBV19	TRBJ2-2	CASLGQYLTGELFF	TGTGCCAGTTTGGGACAGTACCTCACCGGGGAGCTGTTTTTT
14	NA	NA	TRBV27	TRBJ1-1	CASSSVGGGTEAFF	TGTGCCAGCAGTTCGGTTGGCGGGGGCACTGAAGCTTTCTTT
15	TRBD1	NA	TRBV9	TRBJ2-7	CASSPTGTGGYEQYF	TGTGCCAGCAGCCCAACCGGGACAGGGGGCTACGAGCAGTACTTC
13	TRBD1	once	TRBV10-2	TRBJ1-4	CASRTGSGEKLFF	TGCGCCAGCAGGACAGGGAGTGGTGAAAAACTGTTTTTT
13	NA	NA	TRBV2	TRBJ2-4	CASRQDSENIQYF	TGTGCCAGCAGGCAGGACAGTGAAAACATTCAGTACTTC
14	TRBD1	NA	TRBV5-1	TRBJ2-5	CASSSGQGRETQYF	TGCGCCAGCAGCTCCGGACAGGGCAGGGAGACCCAGTACTTC
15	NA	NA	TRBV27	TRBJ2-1	CASSLEGVNYNEQFF	TGTGCCAGCAGTTTAGAGGGAGTTAATTACAATGAGCAGTTCTTC
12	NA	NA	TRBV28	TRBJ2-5	CAAAGYQETQYF	TGTGCCGCCGCGGGATACCAAGAGACCCAGTACTTC
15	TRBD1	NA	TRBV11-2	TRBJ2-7	CASSAWDRISYEQYF	TGTGCCAGCAGCGCCTGGGACAGAATCTCCTACGAGCAGTACTTC
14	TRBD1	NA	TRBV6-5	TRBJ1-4	CASRPGQGTEKLFF	TGTGCCAGCAGGCCGGGACAGGGGACTGAAAAACTGTTTTTT
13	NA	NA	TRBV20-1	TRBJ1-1	CSASGRLNTEAFF	TGCAGTGCTAGTGGCCGGTTGAACACTGAAGCTTTCTTT
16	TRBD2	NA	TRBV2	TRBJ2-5	CASSGGAGGWRETQYF	TGTGCCAGCAGTGGGGGAGCGGGGGGGTGGCGTGAGACCCAGTACTTC
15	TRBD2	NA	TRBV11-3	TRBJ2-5	CASSSRAGDQETQYF	TGTGCCAGCAGCTCGCGAGCGGGGGACCAAGAGACCCAGTACTTC
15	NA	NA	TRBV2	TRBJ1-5	CASRGDRSPNQPQHF	TGTGCCAGCAGAGGAGACAGGTCTCCGAATCAGCCCCAGCATTTT
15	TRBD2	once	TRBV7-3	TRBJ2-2	CASRGTSGNTGELFF	TGTGCCAGCAGAGGGACTAGCGGAAACACCGGGGAGCTGTTTTTT
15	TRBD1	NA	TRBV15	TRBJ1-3	CATSRGGTGVDTIYF	TGTGCCACCAGCAGAGGCGGGACAGGTGTGGACACCATATATTTT
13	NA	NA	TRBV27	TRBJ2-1	CASSLRGYNEQFF	TGTGCCAGCAGTTTGCGGGGTTACAATGAGCAGTTCTTC
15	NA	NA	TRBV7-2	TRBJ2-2	CASSLRRGRTGELFF	TGTGCCAGCAGCTTAAGACGAGGGCGCACCGGGGAGCTGTTTTTT
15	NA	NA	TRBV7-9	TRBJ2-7	CASSLGSSGSYEQYF	TGTGCCAGCAGCTTAGGCTCCAGTGGCTCCTACGAGCAGTACTTC
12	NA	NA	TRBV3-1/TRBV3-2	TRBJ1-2	CASSQRGNGYTF	TGTGCCAGCAGCCAAAGGGGTAACGGCTACACCTTC
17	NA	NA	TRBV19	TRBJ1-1	CASRWTPGQKDRAEAFF	TGTGCCAGTAGATGGACGCCGGGACAAAAGGACCGCGCTGAAGCTTTCTTT